This T cell receptor (beta chain) was sequenced in a study of cytomegalovirus exposure and HLA in healthy donors. Background on the study: A previous analysis identified 100 million or so unique TCR beta sequences derived from some 200 million T cells. Notes on the study in general: Cytomegalovirus association was assigned to more than 150 TCR beta chains.

PCR involved 60 Vbeta and 13 Jbeta primers. Sequencing used immunoSEQ multiplex PCR; TCRdb keeps in-frame clones, though not all of them. In all, the sample yields about 50,000 clones. About this clone itself: What it binds is not known.

This CDR3 comprises 15 residues. The germline gives CDR1 MNHNS, CDR2 SASEGT. V lost 3 bases and J 1 base, leaving 12 bases between the germline ends. Sequencing was done on a sample of PBMCs. The J gene is TRBJ2-5, the V gene TRBV6-1; weak D call: TRBD2 (5 bases). The receptor was derived from a woman aged 18-29 years in good health and CMV-seronegative. The CDR3 is CASSEDSLRQETQYF. CDR3 coding DNA: TGTGCCAGCAGTGAGGACTCCCTTCGCCAAGAGACCCAGTACTTC.